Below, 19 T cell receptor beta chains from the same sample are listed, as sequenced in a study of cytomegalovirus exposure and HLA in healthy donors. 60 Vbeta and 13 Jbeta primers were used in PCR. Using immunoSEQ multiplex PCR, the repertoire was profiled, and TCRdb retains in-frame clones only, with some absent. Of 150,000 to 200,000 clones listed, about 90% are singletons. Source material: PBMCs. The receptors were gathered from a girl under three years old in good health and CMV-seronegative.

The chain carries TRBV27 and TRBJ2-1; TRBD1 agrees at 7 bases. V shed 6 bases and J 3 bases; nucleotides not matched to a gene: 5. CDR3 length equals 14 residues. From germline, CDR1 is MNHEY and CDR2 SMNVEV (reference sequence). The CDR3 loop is CASRTGVGYNEQFF. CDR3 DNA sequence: TGTGCCAGCAGAACAGGGGTCGGCTACAATGAGCAGTTCTTC.

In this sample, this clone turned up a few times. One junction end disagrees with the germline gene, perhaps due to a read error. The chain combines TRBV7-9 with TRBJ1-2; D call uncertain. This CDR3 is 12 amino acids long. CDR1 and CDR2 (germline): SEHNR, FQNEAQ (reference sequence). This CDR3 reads CSSSLDGYGYTF. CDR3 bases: TGTTCCAGCAGCTTAGACGGGTATGGCTACACCTTC.

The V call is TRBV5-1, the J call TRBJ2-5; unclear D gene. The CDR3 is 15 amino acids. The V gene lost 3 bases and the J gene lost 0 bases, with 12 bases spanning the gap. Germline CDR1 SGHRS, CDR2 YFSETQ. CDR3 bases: TGCGCCAGCAGCTCTTCCCCACACCACCAAGAGACCCAGTACTTC. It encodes CASSSSPHHQETQYF.

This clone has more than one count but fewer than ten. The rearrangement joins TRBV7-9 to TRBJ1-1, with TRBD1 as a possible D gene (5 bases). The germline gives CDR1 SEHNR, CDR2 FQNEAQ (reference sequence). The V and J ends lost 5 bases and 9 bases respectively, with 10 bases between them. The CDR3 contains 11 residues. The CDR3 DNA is TGTGCCAGCAGCCCGCGGGGACAAGCTTTCTTT. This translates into CASSPRGQAFF.

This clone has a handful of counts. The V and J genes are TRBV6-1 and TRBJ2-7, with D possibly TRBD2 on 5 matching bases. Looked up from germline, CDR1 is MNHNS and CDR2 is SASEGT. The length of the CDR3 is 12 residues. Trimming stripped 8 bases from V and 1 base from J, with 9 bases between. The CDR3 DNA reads TGTGCCAGCCGGGAACATTCCTACGAGCAGTACTTC. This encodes CASREHSYEQYF.

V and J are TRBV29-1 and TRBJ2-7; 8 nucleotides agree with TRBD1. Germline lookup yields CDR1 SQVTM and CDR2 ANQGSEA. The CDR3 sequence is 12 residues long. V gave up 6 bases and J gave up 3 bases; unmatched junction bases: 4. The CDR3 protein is CSVTGASYEQYF. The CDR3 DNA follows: TGCAGCGTGACAGGGGCGAGCTACGAGCAGTACTTC.

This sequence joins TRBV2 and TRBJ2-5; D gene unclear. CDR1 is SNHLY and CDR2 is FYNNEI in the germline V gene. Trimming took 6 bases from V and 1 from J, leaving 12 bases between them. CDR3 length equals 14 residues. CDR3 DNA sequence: TGTGCCAGCAGGCCCCGAGCCCCCCAAGAGACCCAGTACTTC. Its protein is CASRPRAPQETQYF.

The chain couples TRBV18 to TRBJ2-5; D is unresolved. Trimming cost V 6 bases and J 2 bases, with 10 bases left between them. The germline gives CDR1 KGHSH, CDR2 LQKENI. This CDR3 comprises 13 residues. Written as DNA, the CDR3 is TGTGCCAGCTCTAGCACTCTGCAAGAGACCCAGTACTTC. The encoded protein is CASSSTLQETQYF.

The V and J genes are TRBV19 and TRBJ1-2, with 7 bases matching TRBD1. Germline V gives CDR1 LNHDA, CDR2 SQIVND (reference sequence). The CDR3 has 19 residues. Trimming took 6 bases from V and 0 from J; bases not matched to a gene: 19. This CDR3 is CASSSAPGQDKQANYGYTF. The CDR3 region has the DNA TGTGCCAGTAGCAGCGCCCCCGGACAGGATAAACAGGCTAACTATGGCTACACCTTC. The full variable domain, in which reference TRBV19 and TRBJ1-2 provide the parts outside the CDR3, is DGGITQSPKYLFRKEGQNVTLSCEQNLNHDAMYWYRQDPGQGLRLIYYSQIVNDFQKGDIAEGYSVSREKKESFPLTVTSAQKNPTAFYLCASSSAPGQDKQANYGYTFGSGTRLTVV.

The DNA of the CDR3 is TGTGCCAGCAGTGAAGCGGTAGCTCTATACTATGGCTACACCTTC. Translated, it gives CASSEAVALYYGYTF. The genes are TRBV6-1 and TRBJ1-2, with D uncertain. V was clipped by 0 bases and J by 3 bases, with 11 bases between them. Per the germline V gene, CDR1 is MNHNS and CDR2 is SASEGT. The CDR3 is made up of 15 amino acids.

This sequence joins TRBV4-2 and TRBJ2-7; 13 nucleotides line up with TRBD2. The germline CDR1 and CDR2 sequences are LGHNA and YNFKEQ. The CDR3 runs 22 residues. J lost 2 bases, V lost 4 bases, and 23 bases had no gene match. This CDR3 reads CASSRRANQGTSGTTPPYEQYF. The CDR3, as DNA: TGTGCCAGCAGCCGAAGAGCGAACCAAGGGACTAGCGGGACCACCCCGCCCTACGAGCAGTACTTC.

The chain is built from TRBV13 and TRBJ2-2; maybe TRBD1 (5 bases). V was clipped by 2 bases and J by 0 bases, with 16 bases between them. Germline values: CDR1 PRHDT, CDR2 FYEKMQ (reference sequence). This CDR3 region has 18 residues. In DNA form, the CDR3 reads TGTGCCAGCAGCTTAAAAGCAGGGCGAGGTACGAACACCGGGGAGCTGTTTTTT. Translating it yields CASSLKAGRGTNTGELFF.

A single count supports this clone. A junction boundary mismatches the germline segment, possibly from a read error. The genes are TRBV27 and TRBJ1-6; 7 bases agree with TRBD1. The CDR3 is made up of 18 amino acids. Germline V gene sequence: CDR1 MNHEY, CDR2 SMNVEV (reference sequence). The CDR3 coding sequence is TGTGCCAGCAGTTTAGGGTCGACAGGGACGGTACATAATTCACCTCTCCACTTT. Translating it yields CASSLGSTGTVHNSPLHF.

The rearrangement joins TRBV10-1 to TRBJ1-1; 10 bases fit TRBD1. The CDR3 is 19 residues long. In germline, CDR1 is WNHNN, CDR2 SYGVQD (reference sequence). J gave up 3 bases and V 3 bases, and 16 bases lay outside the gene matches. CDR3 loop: CASSDFEAPGQGRYTEAFF. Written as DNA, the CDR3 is TGCGCCAGCAGTGACTTCGAGGCTCCGGGACAGGGGAGGTACACTGAAGCTTTCTTT.

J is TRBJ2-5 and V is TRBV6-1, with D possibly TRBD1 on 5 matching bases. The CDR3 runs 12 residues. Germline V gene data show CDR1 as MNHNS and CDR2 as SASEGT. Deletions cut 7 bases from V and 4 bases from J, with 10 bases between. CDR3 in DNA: TGTGCCAGCAACCCAAGGGGAGAGACCCAGTACTTC. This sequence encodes CASNPRGETQYF.

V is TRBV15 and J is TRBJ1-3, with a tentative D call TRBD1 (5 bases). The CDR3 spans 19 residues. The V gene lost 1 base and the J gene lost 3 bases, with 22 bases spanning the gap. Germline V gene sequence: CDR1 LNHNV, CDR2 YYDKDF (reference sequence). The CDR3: CATSRGGESGGSIGNTIYF. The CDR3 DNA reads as TGTGCCACCAGCAGAGGGGGGGAGTCGGGTGGCTCAATTGGAAACACCATATATTTT.

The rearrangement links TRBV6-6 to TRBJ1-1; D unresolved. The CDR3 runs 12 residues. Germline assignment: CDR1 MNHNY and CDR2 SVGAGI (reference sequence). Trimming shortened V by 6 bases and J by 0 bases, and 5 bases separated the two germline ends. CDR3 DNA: TGTGCCAGCAGGTTAATGAACACTGAAGCTTTCTTT. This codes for CASRLMNTEAFF.

The CDR3 nucleotides are TGTGCCAGCAGTACGATAGCGGAGGCAACCGGGGAGCTGTTTTTT. Encoded protein: CASSTIAEATGELFF. J is TRBJ2-2 and V is TRBV6-5; possible D gene TRBD2, 6 bases. The CDR3 consists of 15 residues. V gave up 5 bases and J gave up 5 bases, with 15 bases separating them. Germline V gives CDR1 MNHEY, CDR2 SVGAGI.

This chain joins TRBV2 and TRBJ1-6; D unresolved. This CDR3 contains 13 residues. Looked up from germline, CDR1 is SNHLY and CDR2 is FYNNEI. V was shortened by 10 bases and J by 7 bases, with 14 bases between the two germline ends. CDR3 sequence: CATRDTINSPLHF. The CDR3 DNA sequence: TGTGCCACCCGGGATACTATAAATTCACCCCTCCACTTT.